This TCR beta chain emerged from a study of shared clonotypes between healthy human individuals. Profiled with immunoSEQ multiplex PCR; TCRdb holds only in-frame clones, not every one. The top ten clones hold approximately 0.41% of a sample with under 2.5 million clones, about 90% of them seen once. The TCR was taken from a young man in good health. Some clones in this sample may be carry-over from other donors' samples. The sequencing sample was made of naive CD4+ T cells from PBMCs. Subset noted: CD45RA+ positively selected.

The CDR3 spells CASSLAGGQGYNYGYTF. For the CDR3, the DNA is TGCGCCAGCAGCTTGGCCGGGGGACAGGGGTACAACTATGGCTACACCTTC. The chain joins TRBV5-1 to TRBJ1-2, with TRBD1 identical over 10 bases. There are 17 residues in the CDR3. V trimming: 0 bases; J trimming: 2 bases; junction bases outside the gene matches: 7. Germline V gene sequence: CDR1 SGHRS, CDR2 YFSETQ. Full variable domain (missing parts from reference TRBV5-1 and TRBJ1-2): KAGVTQTPRYLIKTRGQQVTLSCSPISGHRSVSWYQQTPGQGLQFLFEYFSETQRNKGNFPGRFSGRQFSNSRSEMNVSTLELGDSALYLCASSLAGGQGYNYGYTFGSGTRLTVV.